The 11 T cell receptor beta chains given below trace back to one sample, sequenced in a study of blood T cell repertoires in COVID-19. Only in-frame clones appear in the TCRdb table, and some are missing; sequencing was by immunoSEQ multiplex PCR. Of 50,000 or so clones in the sample, around 90% were seen once. The sequenced sample was peripheral blood. The receptors come from a human donor in a cohort sampled during active COVID-19.

The rearrangement uses TRBV4-2 and TRBJ1-1, with 9 bases aligning to TRBD1. The CDR3 totals 16 residues. The V and J ends lost 4 bases and 5 bases, in that order; junction bases with no gene match: 11. Germline V gene lookup returns CDR1 LGHNA and CDR2 YNFKEQ. CDR3 sequence (DNA): TGTGCCAGCAGCCCCGGACAGGGGCCTCGCGGGACTGAAGCTTTCTTT. It translates to CASSPGQGPRGTEAFF.

The chain carries TRBV19 and TRBJ2-3; 9 nucleotides line up with TRBD1. The CDR3 covers 14 residues. Per the germline V gene, CDR1 is LNHDA and CDR2 is SQIVND (reference sequence). The J segment lost 6 bases and the V segment lost 4 bases, leaving 5 bases of the junction unmatched. The CDR3 nucleotides are TGTGCCAGTAGTACGACAGGGGGGACGGATACGCAGTATTTT. Encoded protein: CASSTTGGTDTQYF. The full variable domain, completed using reference TRBV19 and TRBJ2-3, is DGGITQSPKYLFRKEGQNVTLSCEQNLNHDAMYWYRQDPGQGLRLIYYSQIVNDFQKGDIAEGYSVSREKKESFPLTVTSAQKNPTAFYLCASSTTGGTDTQYFGPGTRLTVL.

The gene calls are TRBV7-9 and TRBJ2-7, with D possibly being TRBD1 (8 bases). Germline CDR1 and CDR2: SEHNR and FQNEAQ (reference sequence). V lost 3 bases and J 5 bases, leaving 20 bases between the germline ends. The CDR3 consists of 16 residues. The CDR3 DNA is TGTGCCAGCAGCTTCGACAGGGGAGGGACTCGGCACGAGCAGTACTTC. It specifies CASSFDRGGTRHEQYF.

The chain combines TRBV25-1 with TRBJ2-2, with D possibly being TRBD1 (5 bases). Germline V lookup: CDR1 MGHDK, CDR2 SYGVNS. V gave up 1 base and J gave up 6 bases, with 9 bases separating them. The CDR3 loop spans 14 amino acids. CDR3 amino acids: CASSELGRAGELFF. As DNA, the CDR3 is TGTGCCAGCAGTGAATTGGGCAGGGCCGGGGAGCTGTTTTTT.

CDR3 loop: CASSIGDRAFNEQFF. CDR3 DNA: TGTGCCAGTAGTATTGGAGACAGGGCCTTCAATGAGCAGTTCTTC. J is TRBJ2-1 and V is TRBV19; 7 bases line up with TRBD1. CDR3 length: 15 residues. V was clipped by 3 bases and J by 6 bases; unmatched bases: 8. The V gene's germline CDR1 is LNHDA and CDR2 SQIVND (reference sequence). Looking up the rest from reference TRBV19 and TRBJ2-1 gives the full variable domain: DGGITQSPKYLFRKEGQNVTLSCEQNLNHDAMYWYRQDPGQGLRLIYYSQIVNDFQKGDIAEGYSVSREKKESFPLTVTSAQKNPTAFYLCASSIGDRAFNEQFFGPGTRLTVL.

This clone was seen only a few times. The gene calls are TRBV10-2 and TRBJ1-4, with 7 bases identical to TRBD1. The CDR3 is 12 residues long. The V segment lost 8 bases and the J segment 6 bases; nucleotides outside the gene matches: 3. Per germline, CDR1 WSHSY and CDR2 SAAADI. CDR3 nucleotides: TGCGCCAGCGGTAGGGGGCATGAAAAACTGTTTTTT. Residues: CASGRGHEKLFF.

The V and J genes are TRBV27 and TRBJ1-2; 9 bases agree with TRBD1. From germline, CDR1 is MNHEY and CDR2 SMNVEV (reference sequence). V gave up 7 bases and J gave up 9 bases; unmatched junction bases: 12. This CDR3 spans 14 amino acids. CDR3 sequence: CASTPLGTGSSYTF. Here the CDR3 DNA reads TGTGCCAGCACTCCCTTGGGGACAGGGTCGAGCTACACCTTC.

The CDR3, as DNA: TGTGCCGTCGTGGGGAGGGGCTCCTACGAGCAGTACTTC. The encoded protein is CAVVGRGSYEQYF. J is TRBJ2-7 and V is TRBV2; 7 bases line up with TRBD2. The CDR3 has 13 amino acids. Germline V gene sequence: CDR1 SNHLY, CDR2 FYNNEI. Trimming took 11 bases from V and 0 from J; bases not matched to a gene: 7.

The chain has TRBV5-1 and TRBJ2-2; 11 nucleotides match TRBD2. V shed 2 bases and J 3 bases; nucleotides not matched to a gene: 3. This CDR3 has 16 residues. Per germline, CDR1 SGHRS and CDR2 YFSETQ. The CDR3 loop reads CASSFSGGADTGELFF. In DNA, the CDR3 is TGCGCCAGCAGCTTTAGCGGGGGGGCTGACACCGGGGAGCTGTTTTTT.

This chain connects TRBV5-4 to TRBJ2-1, with 7 bases identical to TRBD2. The CDR3 is 14 residues long. V lost 3 bases, J lost 5 bases, and 5 bases stayed unmatched. Germline V CDR1 and CDR2: SGHNT, YYREEE (reference sequence). CDR3 in DNA: TGTGCCAGCAGCTCTAGCGGAGCTAACAATGAGCAGTTCTTC. Amino acid sequence: CASSSSGANNEQFF.

The V and J genes are TRBV5-1 and TRBJ2-5, with TRBD2 matching over 12 bases. This CDR3 spans 16 amino acids. Trimming at V came to 3 bases and at J to 5 bases, leaving 8 bases not matched to a gene. Germline V CDR1 and CDR2: SGHRS, YFSETQ. The chain's CDR3 is CASSSSLAGGRETQYF. The DNA for the CDR3 is TGCGCCAGCAGCTCGTCACTAGCGGGGGGCCGGGAGACCCAGTACTTC.